Listed below are T cell receptor beta chains from one sample, sequenced in a study of T-cell memory formation after mild COVID-19. TCRdb re-derived calls from the 5' RACE reads in MiXCR, one entry per CDR3 protein. The data show about 500,000 distinct CDR3 sequences, roughly 20% seen once. Sequenced material: PBMCs or a T cell subset sorted from them (not recorded which). Receptors were obtained from an adult woman who had mild COVID-19 (a few samples of this study predate the infection). Cell type and time point are not known. CDR3s include the opening cysteine and the closing phenylalanine or tryptophan. The D gene is left open where the match is weak. The listing skips clone size in some rows; elsewhere it reads once, few, many or a size class.

clone size	V gene	J gene	D gene	CDR3 DNA	CDR3 protein
few	TRBV7-6	TRBJ2-3	NA	TGTGCCAGCAGCCGCACAGCCTCTAGCACAGATACGCAGTATTTT	CASSRTASSTDTQYF
few	TRBV7-7	TRBJ2-7	TRBD1	TGTGCCAGCAGCAGCGACAGGGTCCACGAGCAGTACTTC	CASSSDRVHEQYF
NA	TRBV11-2	TRBJ2-5	TRBD2	TGTGCCAGCAGATTTATCGGACTAGCGGTCCAAGAGACCCAGTACTTC	CASRFIGLAVQETQYF
once	TRBV2	TRBJ2-3	TRBD1	TGTGCCAGTCACCGGGACAGGGGAACAGATACGCAGTATTTT	CASHRDRGTDTQYF
few	TRBV7-6	TRBJ2-7	TRBD1	TGTGCCAGCAGCTTAGAGGGACAGGTCTCCTACGAGCAGTACTTC	CASSLEGQVSYEQYF
NA	TRBV7-9	TRBJ1-2	TRBD1	TGTGCCAGCAGCTTAGGGGACAGGAGCGTCCCCAACTATGGCTACACCTTC	CASSLGDRSVPNYGYTF
NA	TRBV6-5	TRBJ2-1	TRBD2	TGTGCCAGCATAAGTACCAGCGGGAGTTCCTACAATGAGCAGTTCTTC	CASISTSGSSYNEQFF
few	TRBV20-1	TRBJ1-2	NA	TGCAGAGGCGGGCGGGAGAACTATGGCTACACCTTC	CRGGRENYGYTF
few	TRBV27	TRBJ1-1	TRBD1	TGTGCCAGCAGTCGACGGACAGGGCTGAACACTGAAGCTTTCTTT	CASSRRTGLNTEAFF
few	TRBV5-1	TRBJ2-6	NA	TGCGCCAGCTGGGGGACTGGGGCCAACGTCCTGACTTTC	CASWGTGANVLTF
NA	TRBV6-5	TRBJ2-2	NA	TGTGCCAGCAGTTACTCTACGGGAGTTGAAACCGGGGAGCTGTTTTTT	CASSYSTGVETGELFF
few	TRBV6-6	TRBJ2-2	NA	TGTGCCACCAAAGAGGGGACACTTTCCACCGGGGAGCTGTTTTTT	CATKEGTLSTGELFF
NA	TRBV20-1	TRBJ2-1	TRBD2	TGCAGTGGTAAGGAGCGGGAGGGCTCCTACAATGAGCAGTTCTTC	CSGKEREGSYNEQFF
few	TRBV6-4	TRBJ1-2	NA	TGTGCCAGCAGTGACTCACGGGGTGGAGGATCGAGCTACACCTTC	CASSDSRGGGSSYTF
few	TRBV7-6	TRBJ2-1	NA	TGTGCCAGCCAGTCTGGGCTGTACAATGAGCAGTTCTTC	CASQSGLYNEQFF
NA	TRBV7-6	TRBJ2-5	TRBD1	TGTGCCAGCAGCTTACATCGGGACAGGGGGCAAGGAGAGACCCAGTACTTC	CASSLHRDRGQGETQYF
many	TRBV6-2/TRBV6-3	TRBJ2-1	TRBD1	TGTGCCAGCAGTCCCCTCGGGACAGGGGTTCACGATGAGCAGTTCTTC	CASSPLGTGVHDEQFF
NA	TRBV7-9	TRBJ2-7	NA	TGTGCCAGCAGCTTAGAGGCGCTTGTTGGGGAGCAGTACTTC	CASSLEALVGEQYF
NA	TRBV27	TRBJ1-4	NA	TGTGCCAGCAGTCGCTCCAGGGGAGGGAATGAAAAACTGTTTTTT	CASSRSRGGNEKLFF
NA	TRBV20-1	TRBJ1-1	NA	TGCAGTGCTAGAGAGATGGGGGCTTTCTTT	CSAREMGAFF
NA	TRBV27	TRBJ2-7	TRBD1	TGTGCCAGCAGTCAGGACAGGGTGACCTACGAGCAGTACTTC	CASSQDRVTYEQYF
NA	TRBV12-3/TRBV12-4	TRBJ2-2	NA	TGTGCCAGCAGTCCGGGAGAGCTAACAGTGGGGGAGCTGTTTTTT	CASSPGELTVGELFF
NA	TRBV12-3/TRBV12-4	TRBJ2-4	TRBD1	TGTGCCAGCAGTTTAACAGGGGTCACAAACATTCAGTACTTC	CASSLTGVTNIQYF
NA	TRBV5-1	TRBJ2-1	NA	TGCGCCAGCACCCTTGTGCAGGGCTCTTCCAATGAGCAGTTCTTC	CASTLVQGSSNEQFF